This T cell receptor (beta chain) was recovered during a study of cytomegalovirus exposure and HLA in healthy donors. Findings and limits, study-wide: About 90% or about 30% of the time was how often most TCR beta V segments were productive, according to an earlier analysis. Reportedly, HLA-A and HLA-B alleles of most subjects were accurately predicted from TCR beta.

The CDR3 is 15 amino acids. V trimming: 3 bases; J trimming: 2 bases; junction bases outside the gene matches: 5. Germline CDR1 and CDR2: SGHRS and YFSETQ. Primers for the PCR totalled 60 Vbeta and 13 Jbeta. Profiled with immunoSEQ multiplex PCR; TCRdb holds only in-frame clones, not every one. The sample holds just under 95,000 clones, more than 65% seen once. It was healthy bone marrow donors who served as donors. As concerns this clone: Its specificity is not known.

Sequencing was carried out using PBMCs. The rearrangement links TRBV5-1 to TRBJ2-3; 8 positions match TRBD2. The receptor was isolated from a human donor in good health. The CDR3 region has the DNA TGCGCCAGCAGCTCAGCGGGGGCGTCCACAGATACGCAGTATTTT. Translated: CASSSAGASTDTQYF.